The 9 T cell receptor beta chains listed next were all sequenced from one sample in a study of response to subunit inactivated influenza vaccine. One entry per CDR3 protein results from TCRdb running MiXCR on the RT-PCR reads. The data show some 570,000 distinct CDR3 sequences, approximately 10% seen once. These data also formed part of another study, on T cells expressing NK-cell markers. That report notes: Production of TCR beta cDNA relied on 5'RACE template switching with UMIs.

The sample here was PBMCs from blood, taken on the day of vaccination. The receptors originated from a man in his fifties or sixties who received an inactivated influenza vaccine.

The CDR3 sequence is CASSLVAQPQHF. The CDR3 nucleotides read TGTGCCAGCAGCTTAGTGGCCCAGCCCCAGCATTTT. The V gene is TRBV11-2, the J gene TRBJ1-5; D gene uncertain. The CDR3 spans 12 residues. Germline V gives CDR1 SGHAT, CDR2 FQNNGV. The V end was cut by 1 base, the J end by 7 bases, with 5 bases between.

This clonotype came up many times. The chain uses TRBV4-3 and TRBJ1-1, with D hard to call. Germline values: CDR1 LGHNA, CDR2 YSLEER. The CDR3 spans 14 residues. Trimming took off 1 base at V and 4 bases at J, with 10 bases between the two ends. The CDR3 here is CASSQVTTGTEAFF. CDR3 bases: TGCGCCAGCAGCCAAGTTACTACGGGCACTGAAGCTTTCTTT.

This clonotype was recorded a few times. The chain combines TRBV6-1 with TRBJ2-4; 9 positions agree with TRBD1. V shed 10 bases and J 6 bases; nucleotides not matched to a gene: 16. Germline V CDR1 and CDR2: MNHNS, SASEGT. The CDR3 consists of 16 residues. The CDR3 reads CATADRDREVRNIQYF. The CDR3 nucleotides are TGTGCCACTGCTGACCGGGACAGGGAGGTCAGAAACATTCAGTACTTC.

This chain uses TRBV3-1 with TRBJ2-1; D possibly corresponds to TRBD2 (6 bases). Germline CDR1 reads LGHDT; CDR2 reads YNNKEL (reference sequence). The V end lost 3 bases, the J end lost 4 bases, and 10 bases lay between the germline ends. CDR3 length: 14 residues. The CDR3 reads CASSHRGGYNEQFF. DNA of the CDR3: TGTGCCAGCAGCCATAGGGGAGGTTACAATGAGCAGTTCTTC.

The chain couples TRBV27 to TRBJ2-1, with D perhaps given as TRBD1 or TRBD2 (5 bases each). CDR1 is MNHEY, CDR2 SMNVEV, per germline (reference sequence). This CDR3 has 16 residues. Trimming removed 6 bases at V and 4 bases at J, with 19 bases between. CDR3 sequence (DNA): TGTGCCAGCAGGAAGACGGGACGTGAAAGATACAATGAGCAGTTCTTC. Translation gives CASRKTGRERYNEQFF.

The table lists this clonotype with many counts. The V gene is TRBV4-2, the J gene TRBJ2-5; 8 nucleotides align to TRBD2. V shed 0 bases and J 3 bases; nucleotides not matched to a gene: 9. Germline CDR1 LGHNA, CDR2 YNFKEQ. The CDR3 has 17 residues. The CDR3 DNA follows: TGTGCCAGCAGCCAAGAGTTTGACGGGGGACTAGAAGAGACCCAGTACTTC. Its translation is CASSQEFDGGLEETQYF.

The chain employs TRBV5-6 and TRBJ1-6; 7 bases are a match to TRBD1. This CDR3 is 13 amino acids long. With 4 bases clipped from V and 5 bases from J, the junction kept 0 bases outside the gene matches. Germline CDR1 is SGHDT and CDR2 is YYEEEE. CDR3 in amino acids: CASSGQDNSPLHF. In DNA form, the CDR3 reads TGTGCCAGCAGCGGACAGGATAATTCACCCCTCCACTTT. The entire variable domain, with the rest obtained from reference TRBV5-6 and TRBJ1-6, is as follows: DAGVTQSPTHLIKTRGQQVTLRCSPKSGHDTVSWYQQALGQGPQFIFQYYEEEERQRGNFPDRFSGHQFPNYSSELNVNALLLGDSALYLCASSGQDNSPLHFGNGTRLTVT.

The chain links TRBV7-2 to TRBJ2-7, with TRBD2 matching over 10 bases. The germline CDR1 and CDR2 sequences are SGHTA and FQGNSA. The CDR3 length is 16 residues. V trimming: 5 bases; J trimming: 3 bases; junction bases outside the gene matches: 10. CDR3 bases: TGTGCCAGCAGCCCGAGCGGGAGGGGGATGGGCTACGAGCAGTACTTC. This gives the protein CASSPSGRGMGYEQYF.

This clonotype was detected many times. This chain joins TRBV12-3 or TRBV12-4 and TRBJ2-3, with D unresolved. The CDR3 is made up of 12 amino acids. V lost 4 bases and J 2 bases, leaving 4 bases between the germline ends. CDR3 bases: TGTGCCAGCAGTTATATCACAGATACGCAGTATTTT. This translates into CASSYITDTQYF.